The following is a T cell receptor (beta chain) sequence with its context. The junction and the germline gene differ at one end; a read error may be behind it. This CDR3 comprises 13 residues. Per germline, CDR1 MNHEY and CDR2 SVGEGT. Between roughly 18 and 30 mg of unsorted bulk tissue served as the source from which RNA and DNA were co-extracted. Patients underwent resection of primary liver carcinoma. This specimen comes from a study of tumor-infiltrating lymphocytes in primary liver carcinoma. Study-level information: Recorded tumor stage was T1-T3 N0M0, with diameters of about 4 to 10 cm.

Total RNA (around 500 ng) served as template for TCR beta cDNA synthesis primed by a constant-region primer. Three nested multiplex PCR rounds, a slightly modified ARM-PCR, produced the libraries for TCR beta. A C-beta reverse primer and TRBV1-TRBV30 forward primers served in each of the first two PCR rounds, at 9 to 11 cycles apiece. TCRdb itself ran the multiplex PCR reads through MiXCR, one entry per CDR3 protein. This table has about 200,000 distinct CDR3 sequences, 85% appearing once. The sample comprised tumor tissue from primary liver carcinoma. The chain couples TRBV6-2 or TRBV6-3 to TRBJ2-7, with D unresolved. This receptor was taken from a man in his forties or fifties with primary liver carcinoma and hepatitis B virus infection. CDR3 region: CASSYSHRNERYF. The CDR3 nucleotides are TGTGCCAGCAGTTACTCGCATAGGAATGAGCGGTACTTC.